Listed here are 21 T cell receptor beta chains from one sample, sequenced in a study of patients and donors after allogeneic stem cell transplantation. From the RT-PCR reads, TCRdb called clonotypes with MiXCR, one entry per CDR3 protein. The sample has roughly 940,000 distinct CDR3 sequences; 15% to 20% are singletons. The sample taken for sequencing was blood, either unsorted or a sorted T cell fraction (not recorded which). Source of these receptors: a human donor who was either an allogeneic HSCT recipient or a stem cell or donor lymphocyte infusion donor (not recorded which). It is not recorded whose cells these are; they may come from a transplant donor.

This chain uses TRBV7-2 with TRBJ1-1; the D is unclear. The CDR3 runs 11 residues. Trimming took 5 bases from V and 8 from J, leaving 9 bases between them. In germline, CDR1 is SGHTA, CDR2 FQGNSA. The CDR3 loop is CASSVVGEAFF. CDR3 sequence (DNA): TGTGCCAGCAGCGTCGTGGGGGAAGCTTTCTTT.

This clonotype was counted between two and nine times. The chain employs TRBV5-1 and TRBJ2-7; the D gene is possibly TRBD2 (5 bases). Germline V CDR1 and CDR2: SGHRS, YFSETQ. Trimming shortened V by 2 bases and J by 2 bases, and 8 bases separated the two germline ends. This CDR3 is built from 13 residues. The DNA for the CDR3 is TGCGCCAGCAGCTTCGGGGTAGCCTACGAGCAGTACTTC. As protein: CASSFGVAYEQYF.

This rearrangement joins TRBV4-2 to TRBJ2-6, with unresolved D. V dropped 0 bases and J dropped 15 bases, with 12 bases sitting between them. Germline V CDR1 and CDR2: LGHNA, YNFKEQ. This CDR3 region has 13 residues. The CDR3, as DNA: TGTGCCAGCAGCCAAGATACGTGGATATACCTGACTTTC. Amino acids: CASSQDTWIYLTF.

The chain combines TRBV7-2 with TRBJ2-7; no firm D call. Deletions cut 4 bases from V and 7 bases from J, with 11 bases between. Germline lookup yields CDR1 SGHTA and CDR2 FQGNSA. This CDR3 has 12 residues. The CDR3 DNA reads as TGTGCCAGCAGCTCCCCGGGCCGAGAGCAGTACTTC. Translation gives CASSSPGREQYF.

The chain has TRBV6-2 or TRBV6-3 and TRBJ1-6; TRBD1 aligns across 7 bases. Germline CDR1 is MNHEY and CDR2 is SVGEGT. V gave up 6 bases and J gave up 6 bases; unmatched junction bases: 11. CDR3 length: 16 residues. The CDR3 sequence: CASSRAATGTNSPLHF. The CDR3 DNA reads TGTGCCAGCAGCCGGGCCGCGACAGGGACTAATTCACCCCTCCACTTT.

V is TRBV5-4 and J is TRBJ2-7; TRBD1 agrees at 9 bases. CDR1 SGHNT and CDR2 YYREEE come from the germline V gene (reference sequence). The CDR3 runs to 13 residues. With V trimmed by 3 bases and J by 7 bases, 5 bases remained unmatched. The CDR3 region has the DNA TGTGCCAGCAGCTCCGGGACAGGGTTTGAGCAGTACTTC. Translation: CASSSGTGFEQYF.

This clonotype has more than one count but fewer than ten. The chain couples TRBV12-3 or TRBV12-4 to TRBJ1-2; 8 nucleotides match TRBD1. The J segment lost 5 bases and the V segment lost 7 bases, leaving 9 bases of the junction unmatched. The CDR3 extends over 14 amino acids. The CDR3 protein is CASTLDRVSYGYTF. CDR3 DNA sequence: TGTGCCAGCACCCTGGACAGGGTCAGTTATGGCTACACCTTC.

This clonotype has more than one count but fewer than ten. The rearrangement joins TRBV4-1 to TRBJ1-2; D is possibly TRBD1 (5 bases). Trimming removed 6 bases from V and 5 bases from J, with 19 bases in between. The CDR3 spans 15 residues. Germline-derived CDR1 and CDR2 are MGHRA and YSYEKL. CDR3 sequence reads: CASSLGGTAPYGYTF. In nucleotides, the CDR3 is TGCGCCAGCAGTCTCGGCGGGACGGCTCCTTATGGCTACACCTTC.

This clonotype was counted a few times. The CDR3 protein is CSVGRGQGRTDTQYF. CDR3 coding DNA: TGCAGCGTTGGGCGCGGACAGGGGCGCACAGATACGCAGTATTTT. The chain recombines TRBV29-1 with TRBJ2-3, with 9 bases aligning to TRBD1. CDR3 length: 15 amino acids. Germline CDR1 and CDR2: SQVTM and ANQGSEA. V shed 4 bases and J 1 base; nucleotides not matched to a gene: 6.

This clonotype has a handful of counts. This chain uses TRBV5-5 with TRBJ2-7; D not resolved. Deletions cut 3 bases from V and 12 bases from J, with 13 bases between. CDR3 size: 11 residues. Germline loops: CDR1 SGHKS, CDR2 YYEKEE (reference sequence). The DNA of the CDR3 is TGTGCCAGCAGCTCGGGCGTCTACAGGTACTTC. As protein: CASSSGVYRYF.

This clonotype was detected a few times. V usage is TRBV4-1 and J usage is TRBJ2-1; 9 nucleotides line up with TRBD2. Trimming removed 3 bases from V and 0 bases from J; junction bases left unmatched: 3. CDR1 is MGHRA, CDR2 YSYEKL, per germline. The CDR3 contains 16 residues. CDR3 loop: CASSHTSGYSYNEQFF. The CDR3 bases are TGCGCCAGCAGCCATACTAGCGGGTACTCCTACAATGAGCAGTTCTTC.

The sample holds a few counts of this clonotype. This chain links TRBV7-7 with TRBJ2-1; no reliable D call. This CDR3 spans 15 amino acids. V lost 5 bases to trimming and J lost 4 bases, with 15 bases between them. Germline V gene lookup returns CDR1 SSHAT and CDR2 FNYEAQ (reference sequence). The CDR3 coding sequence is TGTGCCAGCAGCGCGAGCCCCGCGGTTTACAATGAGCAGTTCTTC. Its translation is CASSASPAVYNEQFF.

The chain links TRBV10-3 to TRBJ1-4, with TRBD1 matching 7 bases. V dropped 1 base and J dropped 6; count of bases not matched to a gene: 2. The CDR3 runs 14 residues. Germline V gene lookup returns CDR1 ENHRY and CDR2 SYGVKD. The CDR3 nucleotides are TGTGCCATCAGTGAGTTCACAGGGGATGAAAAACTGTTTTTT. Residues: CAISEFTGDEKLFF.

J is TRBJ1-4 and V is TRBV19; no clear D gene. CDR3 size: 14 residues. Germline V gives CDR1 LNHDA, CDR2 SQIVND (reference sequence). The V end lost 2 bases, the J end lost 10 bases, and 14 bases lay between the germline ends. The CDR3 DNA sequence: TGTGCCAGTAGTATACTACCGAACGCCGGAAAACTGTTTTTT. Translated, it gives CASSILPNAGKLFF. Full variable domain (missing parts from reference TRBV19 and TRBJ1-4): DGGITQSPKYLFRKEGQNVTLSCEQNLNHDAMYWYRQDPGQGLRLIYYSQIVNDFQKGDIAEGYSVSREKKESFPLTVTSAQKNPTAFYLCASSILPNAGKLFFGSGTQLSVL.

Only a few counts were recorded for this clonotype. The gene calls are TRBV12-3 or TRBV12-4 and TRBJ1-3; D ambiguous. V shed 3 bases and J shed 2 bases, with 8 bases lying between them. The CDR3 has 14 residues. The CDR3: CASSFQDAGNTIYF. In DNA form, the CDR3 reads TGTGCCAGCAGTTTCCAGGACGCTGGAAACACCATATATTTT.

The table lists this clonotype with a few counts. The V and J genes are TRBV7-7 and TRBJ1-4, with D unclear. V was clipped by 0 bases and J by 7 bases, with 6 bases between them. Germline V gene lookup returns CDR1 SSHAT and CDR2 FNYEAQ (reference sequence). There are 13 residues in the CDR3. CDR3 region: CASSLALSEKLFF. CDR3 DNA sequence: TGTGCCAGCAGCTTAGCGCTAAGTGAAAAACTGTTTTTT. The whole variable domain, remainder taken from reference TRBV7-7 and TRBJ1-4, is GAGVSQSPRYKVTKRGQDVTLRCDPISSHATLYWYQQALGQGPEFLTYFNYEAQPDKSGLPSDRFSAERPEGSISTLTIQRTEQRDSAMYRCASSLALSEKLFFGSGTQLSVL.

This clonotype was counted only a few times. This sequence joins TRBV7-9 and TRBJ2-3; the D is unclear. The V and J ends lost 3 bases and 2 bases respectively, with 12 bases between them. The CDR3 consists of 15 residues. The germline CDR1 and CDR2 sequences are SEHNR and FQNEAQ (reference sequence). CDR3 coding DNA: TGTGCCAGCAGCTTGACCCCGGAAGACACAGATACGCAGTATTTT. Amino acid sequence: CASSLTPEDTDTQYF. Supplemented by reference TRBV7-9 and TRBJ2-3, the full variable domain reads DTGVSQNPRHKITKRGQNVTFRCDPISEHNRLYWYRQTLGQGPEFLTYFQNEAQLEKSRLLSDRFSAERPKGSFSTLEIQRTEQGDSAMYLCASSLTPEDTDTQYFGPGTRLTVL.

This clonotype was observed a few times. This chain uses TRBV27 with TRBJ2-2; TRBD1 agrees at 9 bases. This CDR3 spans 15 amino acids. CDR1 MNHEY and CDR2 SMNVEV come from the germline V gene (reference sequence). V lost 5 bases and J lost 4; bases outside the gene matches: 5. The CDR3 reads CASSHDRGTTGELFF. The CDR3 bases are TGTGCCAGCAGTCATGACAGGGGGACCACCGGGGAGCTGTTTTTT.

This clonotype was seen more than once but under ten times. This chain joins TRBV6-2 or TRBV6-3 and TRBJ2-1; TRBD2 might be the D (6 bases). Trimming stripped 8 bases from V and 5 bases from J, with 16 bases between. The CDR3 totals 14 residues. CDR1 and CDR2 (germline): MNHEY, SVGEGT. CDR3 amino acids: CASVGDGSHNEQFF. In DNA, the CDR3 is TGTGCCAGCGTTGGGGACGGGAGTCACAATGAGCAGTTCTTC.

V and J are TRBV6-1 and TRBJ1-6, with 8 bases aligning to TRBD1. J lost 9 bases, V lost 5 bases, and 6 bases had no gene match. The CDR3 consists of 14 residues. Germline V gene lookup returns CDR1 MNHNS and CDR2 SASEGT. The DNA of the CDR3 is TGTGCCAGCAGTATTGGACAGGGAAGTTCACCCCTCCACTTT. Translating it yields CASSIGQGSSPLHF.

The genes are TRBV7-3 and TRBJ2-6; D not certain. V lost 5 bases and J 6 bases, leaving 8 bases between the germline ends. CDR3 length: 13 amino acids. Germline CDR1 and CDR2: SGHTA and FQGTGA. The CDR3 sequence is CASSPTLANVLTF. The CDR3 bases are TGTGCCAGCAGCCCCACGTTGGCCAACGTCCTGACTTTC.